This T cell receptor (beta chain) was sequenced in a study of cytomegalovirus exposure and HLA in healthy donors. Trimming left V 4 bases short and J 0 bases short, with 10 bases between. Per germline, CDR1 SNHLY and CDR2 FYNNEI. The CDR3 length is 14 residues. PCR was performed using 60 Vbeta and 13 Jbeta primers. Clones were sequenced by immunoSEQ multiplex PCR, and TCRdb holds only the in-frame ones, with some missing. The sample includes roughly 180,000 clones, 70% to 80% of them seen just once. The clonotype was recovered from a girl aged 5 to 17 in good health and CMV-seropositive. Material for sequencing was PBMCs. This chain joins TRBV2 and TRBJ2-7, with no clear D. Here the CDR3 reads CASSADAVSYEQYF. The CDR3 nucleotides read TGTGCCAGCAGTGCCGATGCGGTCTCCTACGAGCAGTACTTC.